Listed here are 10 T cell receptor beta chains from one sample, sequenced in a study of T cell clones after liver transplantation. The data were produced by immunoSEQ multiplex PCR, yet TCRdb's version contains in-frame clones alone and is incomplete. The table lists roughly 100,000 clones, approximately 79% of them singletons. The material was CD4+ T cells from blood, obtained approximately 43 months after liver transplant. The receptors derive from a human patient who received a liver transplant. The T cells may partly be graft donor cells.

The J gene is TRBJ2-2, the V gene TRBV5-1, with 15 bases aligning to TRBD2. J lost 6 bases, V lost 4 bases, and 4 bases had no gene match. This CDR3 has 16 residues. Germline CDR1 and CDR2: SGHRS and YFSETQ. The CDR3: CASSHGLAGGSGELFF. In DNA, the CDR3 is TGCGCCAGCAGCCACGGACTAGCGGGGGGGTCCGGGGAGCTGTTTTTT.

In this sample, this clone turned up a few times. The rearrangement links TRBV11-2 to TRBJ2-3; tentative D call: TRBD2 (5 bases). Trimming pared 7 bases from V and 8 bases from J, leaving 13 bases between. Germline CDR1 is SGHAT and CDR2 is FQNNGV. The CDR3 sequence is 12 residues long. The CDR3 is CASTYSGLTQYF. The CDR3 coding sequence is TGTGCCAGCACCTACTCTGGACTTACGCAGTATTTT.

This rearrangement joins TRBV29-1 to TRBJ2-7; 9 nucleotides line up with TRBD1. With V trimmed by 4 bases and J by 3 bases, 1 base remained unmatched. This CDR3 has 12 amino acids. The germline V gene has CDR1 SQVTM and CDR2 ANQGSEA. Written as DNA, the CDR3 is TGCAGCGTTGGGGACAGGGTCTACGAGCAGTACTTC. Amino acids: CSVGDRVYEQYF.

This clone was observed once. The rearrangement links TRBV5-4 to TRBJ2-3; 8 bases match TRBD2. The germline CDR1 and CDR2 sequences are SGHNT and YYREEE (reference sequence). This CDR3 contains 17 residues. V lost 2 bases to trimming and J lost 5 bases; unmatched junction nucleotides: 13. CDR3 nucleotides: TGTGCCAGCAGCTTCGGCGTATTCCTGCGGGGGGTAGATACGCAGTATTTT. Its protein is CASSFGVFLRGVDTQYF.

The chain employs TRBV5-1 and TRBJ2-2; 7 positions agree with TRBD2. This CDR3 region has 17 residues. Germline V gene data show CDR1 as SGHRS and CDR2 as YFSETQ. V lost 0 bases to trimming and J lost 1 base; unmatched junction nucleotides: 6. CDR3 sequence (DNA): TGCGCCAGCAGCTTGGTTTTTCAGCGGGAGAACACCGGGGAGCTGTTTTTT. Its translation: CASSLVFQRENTGELFF.

V gene TRBV6-1 combines with J gene TRBJ2-1, with D possibly being TRBD1 or TRBD2 (5 bases each). V shed 3 bases and J shed 0 bases, with 12 bases lying between them. The CDR3 is made up of 16 amino acids. Germline loops: CDR1 MNHNS, CDR2 SASEGT. CDR3 nucleotides: TGTGCCAGCAGTGAGGCTTTGAGGGGCTCCTACAATGAGCAGTTCTTC. Protein: CASSEALRGSYNEQFF.

The chain has TRBV28 and TRBJ1-1; TRBD1 is a possible D gene (5 bases). The CDR3 totals 14 residues. The V end lost 2 bases, the J end lost 1 base, and 8 bases lay between the germline ends. Germline V CDR1 and CDR2: MDHEN, SYDVKM. The CDR3 DNA follows: TGTGCCAGCAGTTTAACTCAGGGGAACACTGAAGCTTTCTTT. It translates to CASSLTQGNTEAFF. The variable domain in full, with the rest retrieved from reference TRBV28 and TRBJ1-1, is DVKVTQSSRYLVKRTGEKVFLECVQDMDHENMFWYRQDPGLGLRLIYFSYDVKMKEKGDIPEGYSVSREKKERFSLILESASTNQTSMYLCASSLTQGNTEAFFGQGTRLTVV.

The genes are TRBV6-5 and TRBJ2-5, with D possibly being TRBD1 (6 bases). This CDR3 has 13 residues. CDR1 is MNHEY and CDR2 is SVGAGI in the germline V gene. Trimming pared 1 base from V and 5 bases from J, leaving 8 bases between. In DNA, the CDR3 is TGTGCCAGCAGTTACTGGGACAAGGAGACCCAGTACTTC. Its protein is CASSYWDKETQYF.

Only one count was recorded for this clone. The V call is TRBV7-2, the J call TRBJ2-7; D gene uncertain. Germline V gene data show CDR1 as SGHTA and CDR2 as FQGNSA. The CDR3 has 17 amino acids. Trimming pared 5 bases from V and 0 bases from J, leaving 20 bases between. CDR3 DNA: TGTGCCAGCAGCGTAGGACGTCCCGGTTCCGTCTCCTACGAGCAGTACTTC. It specifies CASSVGRPGSVSYEQYF.

J is TRBJ2-3 and V is TRBV7-9; D is ambiguous. The CDR3 is made up of 12 amino acids. Looked up from germline, CDR1 is SEHNR and CDR2 is FQNEAQ (reference sequence). V lost 5 bases, J lost 10 bases, and 13 bases lay in between. This CDR3 is CASSVEGFSQYF. The CDR3 bases are TGTGCCAGCAGCGTCGAAGGGTTTTCGCAGTATTTT.